A selection of T cell receptor beta chains follows, all from one sample in a study of blood T cell repertoires in COVID-19. Repertoires were generated with immunoSEQ multiplex PCR, while TCRdb's copy carries only in-frame clones and drops some. The sample shows tens of thousands of clones, 77% of them seen only once. The sample taken for sequencing was peripheral blood. The receptor source for this set is a woman in her seventies with acute or convalescent COVID-19. Both conserved end residues are part of each CDR3. The D gene is left open where the match is weak. Expanded clones are given a class, and other clones once, few, many or no size at all.

d_call j_call clone_size v_call cdr3_aa cdr3_nt
TRBD1 TRBJ2-3 . TRBV28 CASRDTQGTTDTQYF TGTGCCAGCAGGGATACACAGGGGACGACAGATACGCAGTATTTT
. TRBJ1-5 . TRBV5-8 CASSLGRQVPSNQPQHF TGTGCCAGCAGCTTGGGACGACAGGTACCAAGCAATCAGCCCCAGCATTTT
. TRBJ1-2 . TRBV28 CASSLRGSNYGYTF TGTGCCAGCAGTTTACGGGGATCTAACTATGGCTACACCTTC
. TRBJ2-2 . TRBV27 CASSFYGTHLTGELFF TGTGCCAGCAGTTTTTACGGGACACATCTCACCGGGGAGCTGTTTTTT
TRBD1 TRBJ1-1 . TRBV25-1 CARKGGIGFRNTEAFF TGTGCCAGGAAAGGGGGCATAGGGTTTAGGAACACTGAAGCTTTCTTT
. TRBJ2-1 . TRBV6-2/TRBV6-3 CASSDLSGFSYNEQFF TGTGCCAGCAGTGACCTGAGCGGATTCTCCTACAATGAGCAGTTCTTC
TRBD1 TRBJ1-2 once TRBV6-6 CASSTRDRSYGYTF TGTGCCAGCAGTACCCGGGACAGGTCCTATGGCTACACCTTC
. TRBJ1-2 . TRBV4-2 CASSQDRSETGGYTF TGTGCCAGCAGCCAAGATCGCAGTGAAACGGGAGGCTACACCTTC
. TRBJ1-5 . TRBV6-1 CASSENRDQPQHF TGTGCCAGCAGTGAAAACAGGGATCAGCCCCAGCATTTT
. TRBJ1-6 . TRBV6-5 CASRAGSSYNSPLHF TGTGCCAGCAGGGCGGGGAGCTCCTATAATTCACCCCTCCACTTT
TRBD1 TRBJ1-6 . TRBV3-1/TRBV3-2 CASSKDRSSYNSPLHF TGTGCCAGCAGCAAGGACAGGAGCTCCTATAATTCACCCCTCCACTTT
. TRBJ1-4 . TRBV7-9 CASSLVGQGLLNEKLFF TGTGCCAGCAGCTTAGTAGGCCAGGGGCTCCTAAATGAAAAACTGTTTTTT
. TRBJ1-1 . TRBV29-1 CSGGQLYTEAFF TGCAGCGGGGGACAATTATACACTGAAGCTTTCTTT
TRBD1 TRBJ1-2 . TRBV12-3/TRBV12-4 CASSSDRVYGYTF TGTGCCAGCAGTTCCGACAGGGTCTATGGCTACACCTTC
. TRBJ2-3 . TRBV5-1 CASSLVRDSDTQYF TGCGCCAGCAGCTTGGTACGGGATAGTGATACGCAGTATTTT
. TRBJ1-3 . TRBV2 CASSEQQGRGATIYF TGTGCCAGCAGTGAGCAGCAGGGCCGCGGGGCCACCATATATTTT
TRBD1 TRBJ2-6 . TRBV3-1/TRBV3-2 CASSPALTGQGAPGANVLTF TGTGCCAGCAGCCCTGCCTTGACGGGACAGGGGGCGCCTGGGGCCAACGTCCTGACTTTC
TRBD1 TRBJ1-3 few TRBV7-2 CASTPLGGQGRNTIYF TGTGCCAGCACCCCTCTCGGGGGACAGGGTAGAAACACCATATATTTT
TRBD1 TRBJ1-2 once TRBV19 CASRQGQGYTF TGTGCCAGTCGACAGGGGCAAGGCTACACCTTC
. TRBJ2-1 . TRBV2 CASSSGSAQFF TGTGCCAGCAGCTCCGGGTCGGCGCAGTTCTTC
TRBD1 TRBJ2-1 . TRBV15 CATSGDRGIRNNEQFF TGTGCCACCAGCGGCGACAGGGGAATACGTAACAATGAGCAGTTCTTC
TRBD1 TRBJ2-2 . TRBV19 CASSRQGGNTGELFF TGTGCCAGTAGTCGACAGGGGGGGAACACCGGGGAGCTGTTTTTT
TRBD1 TRBJ2-3 . TRBV18 CASSPTQGADTQYF TGTGCCAGCTCACCAACGCAGGGGGCAGATACGCAGTATTTT
TRBD2 TRBJ2-2 . TRBV11-2 CASSEVGREGTGELFF TGTGCCAGCAGCGAAGTGGGCAGGGAGGGCACCGGGGAGCTGTTTTTT
. TRBJ2-5 . TRBV9 CASSAFSGAREETQYF TGTGCCAGCAGCGCGTTTTCGGGTGCTCGGGAAGAGACCCAGTACTTC
TRBD1 TRBJ1-5 once TRBV7-2 CASSLGQPSNQPQHF TGTGCCAGCAGCCTGGGACAGCCCTCGAATCAGCCCCAGCATTTT
TRBD2 TRBJ2-7 . TRBV2 CASSPGTSGYSYEQYF TGTGCCAGCAGTCCTGGGACTAGCGGTTACTCCTACGAGCAGTACTTC
TRBD1 TRBJ1-1 many TRBV6-6 CASSNRDRGFEAFF TGTGCCAGCAGTAACCGGGACAGGGGGTTTGAAGCTTTCTTT
TRBD2 TRBJ2-3 . TRBV5-6 CASSLLAGGSTDTQYF TGTGCCAGCAGCTTACTAGCGGGGGGGAGCACAGATACGCAGTATTTT
TRBD1 TRBJ2-2 . TRBV3-1/TRBV3-2 CASSQGQGAMAGELFF TGTGCCAGCAGCCAAGGACAGGGGGCTATGGCCGGGGAGCTGTTTTTT
. TRBJ1-1 . TRBV12-3/TRBV12-4 CASSSQADTEAFF TGTGCCAGCAGCTCACAGGCGGACACTGAAGCTTTCTTT
. TRBJ2-2 . TRBV7-2 CASSFGGAPGELFF TGTGCCAGCAGCTTTGGGGGGGCTCCCGGGGAGCTGTTTTTT
. TRBJ1-3 . TRBV21-1 CASSKRGKTGGVVSGNTIYF TGTGCCAGCAGCAAAAGGGGAAAGACAGGGGGTGTTGTCTCTGGAAACACCATATATTTT
. TRBJ1-4 . TRBV30 CAWSGYGEKLFF TGTGCCTGGAGTGGCTATGGTGAAAAACTGTTTTTT
. TRBJ1-2 many TRBV27 CASSSTTGFHGYTF TGTGCCAGCAGTTCGACCACAGGGTTCCATGGCTACACCTTC
TRBD1 TRBJ2-1 . TRBV12-5 CASGSGQGVNEQFF TGTGCTAGTGGATCGGGACAGGGCGTAAATGAGCAGTTCTTC
TRBD1 TRBJ1-3 . TRBV3-1/TRBV3-2 CASSRTGGGNTIYF TGTGCCAGCAGTCGGACAGGGGGTGGAAACACCATATATTTT
TRBD1 TRBJ1-2 . TRBV5-1 CASSQRQGYYGYTF TGCGCCAGCAGCCAACGACAGGGATACTATGGCTACACCTTC
. TRBJ2-3 . TRBV11-2 CAVTSGLSTDTQYF TGTGCCGTCACGTCGGGACTTAGCACAGATACGCAGTATTTT
. TRBJ1-5 . TRBV11-2 CASSLGPSNQPQHF TGTGCCAGCAGCTTGGGGCCTTCCAATCAGCCCCAGCATTTT
TRBD2 TRBJ2-5 . TRBV7-2 CASSPSGGFGETQYF TGTGCCAGCAGCCCTAGCGGGGGGTTTGGGGAGACCCAGTACTTC
TRBD1 TRBJ1-1 . TRBV18 CASSPIRGTEAFF TGTGCCAGCTCACCAATCAGGGGGACTGAAGCTTTCTTT
. TRBJ2-3 . TRBV29-1 CSVGWTDGADTQYF TGCAGCGTTGGGTGGACAGATGGGGCAGATACGCAGTATTTT
TRBD1 TRBJ1-2 . TRBV28 CASRTGVAYGYTF TGTGCCAGTAGGACAGGGGTGGCCTATGGCTACACCTTC
. TRBJ1-4 . TRBV7-9 CASSATETNEKLFF TGTGCCAGCAGCGCAACAGAAACTAATGAAAAACTGTTTTTT
TRBD1 TRBJ1-5 . TRBV6-6 CASREGQERSAQHF TGTGCCAGCAGGGAAGGACAGGAGAGATCAGCCCAGCATTTT
. TRBJ2-2 . TRBV11-1 CASSLARGTGELFF TGTGCCAGCAGCTTAGCTCGGGGCACCGGGGAGCTGTTTTTT
. TRBJ2-1 . TRBV18 CASSQRSVQSSYNEQFF TGTGCCAGCTCTCAGCGGTCTGTCCAGAGCTCCTACAATGAGCAGTTCTTC